This T cell receptor (beta chain) was observed in a study of T cell responses to AZD1222 COVID-19 vaccine. Findings and limits, study-wide: Clonal diversity was possibly underestimated, and the donors were mostly white British, with more females. Seropositive status at baseline applied to only 5 or 6 AZD1222 recipients. A rise in Spike-specific TCR breadth and depth followed two AZD1222 doses. Among vaccine-associated CD4 TCRs, coverage spanned spike, with dominance at 160-218 and 743-854.

Sequencing was performed with immunoSEQ multiplex PCR; in TCRdb, only in-frame clones are kept and a portion is missing. Of 90,000 to 130,000 clones detected, around 90% appear once; the ten largest clones hold roughly 2.5%. Details on this clone: Its specificity is unknown.

Germline-derived CDR1 and CDR2 are KGHDR and SFDVKD. V gave up 10 bases and J gave up 0 bases, with 4 bases separating them. The CDR3 runs 11 residues. The TCR comes from an adult who received the AZD1222 COVID-19 vaccine. The V and J genes are TRBV24-1 and TRBJ2-3; D call uncertain. This sample comprised peripheral blood, obtained 28 days after the second AZD1222 dose. For the CDR3, the DNA is TGTGCCACGGCTAGCACAGATACGCAGTATTTT. Residues: CATASTDTQYF.